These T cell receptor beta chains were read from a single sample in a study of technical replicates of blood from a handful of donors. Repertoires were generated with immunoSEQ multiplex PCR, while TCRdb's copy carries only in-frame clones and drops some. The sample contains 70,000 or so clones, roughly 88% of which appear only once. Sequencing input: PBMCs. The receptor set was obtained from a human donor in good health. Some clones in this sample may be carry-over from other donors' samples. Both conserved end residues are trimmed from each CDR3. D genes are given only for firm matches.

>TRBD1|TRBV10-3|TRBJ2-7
AISRDSPYEQY
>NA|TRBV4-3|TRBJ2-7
ASSKGGGSVYEQY
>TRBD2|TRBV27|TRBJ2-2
ASSFRIAGGNTGELF
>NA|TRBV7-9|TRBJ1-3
ASSFQEAGNTIY
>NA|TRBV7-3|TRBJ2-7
ASSPGSLGSYEQY
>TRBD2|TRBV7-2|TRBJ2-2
ASSGPGLAFFTGELF
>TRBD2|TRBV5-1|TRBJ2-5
ASSLESERGVSETQY
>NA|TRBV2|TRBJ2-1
ASSVQAGPSNEQF
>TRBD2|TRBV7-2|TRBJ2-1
ASSFPAGVSGEQF
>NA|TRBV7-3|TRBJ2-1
ASSFPGAEQF
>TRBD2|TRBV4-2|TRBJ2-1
ASSQEGLAGFYEQF
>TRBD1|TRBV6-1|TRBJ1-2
ASRGQGPGDGYT
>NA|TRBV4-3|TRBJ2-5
ASSRGVQETQY
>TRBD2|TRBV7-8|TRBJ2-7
ASTPSGRVINEQY
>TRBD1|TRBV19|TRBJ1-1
ASSPTGGLWTEAF
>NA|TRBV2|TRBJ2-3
ASSASGVTDTQY
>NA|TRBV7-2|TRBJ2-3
ASSSTTGADTQY
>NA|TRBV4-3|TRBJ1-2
ASSLDRGGGSYGYT
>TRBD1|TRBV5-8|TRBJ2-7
ASSLARQGDEQY